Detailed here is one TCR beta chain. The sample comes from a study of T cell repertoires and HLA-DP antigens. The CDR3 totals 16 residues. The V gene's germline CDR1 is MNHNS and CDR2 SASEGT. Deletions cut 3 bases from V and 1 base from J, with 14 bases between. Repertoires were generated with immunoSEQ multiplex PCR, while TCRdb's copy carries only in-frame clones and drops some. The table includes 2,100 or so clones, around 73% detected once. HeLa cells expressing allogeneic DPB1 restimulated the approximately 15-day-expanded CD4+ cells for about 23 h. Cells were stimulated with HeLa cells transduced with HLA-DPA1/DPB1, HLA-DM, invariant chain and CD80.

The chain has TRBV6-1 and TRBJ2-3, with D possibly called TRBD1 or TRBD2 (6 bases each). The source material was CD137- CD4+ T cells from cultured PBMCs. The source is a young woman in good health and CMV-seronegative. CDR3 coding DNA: TGTGCCAGCAGTGAGGTCGAGGGGGGCGGCACAGATACGCAGTATTTT. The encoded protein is CASSEVEGGGTDTQYF.